This TCR beta chain was recovered during a study of blood T cell repertoires in COVID-19 (dated by TCRdb to 2019 to 2021). With regard to the full study: Samples covering the acute and convalescent phases of COVID-19 were provided by collaborators in the United States, Italy and Spain. The prospective study material was composed of cDNA or gDNA derived from T cells, B-cell-depleted T cells, or PBMCs. Deeply sampled blood TCRbeta repertoires from subjects exposed to, actively infected with, or recovered from COVID-19 were included in the dataset. The repertoires were made available in a free public database intended to serve as a resource for research on the immune response to SARS-CoV-2. Samples were obtained from the ongoing ImmuneRACE study (first 160 participants) and from over a thousand subjects provided by 6 global collaborators. The sample metadata nearly always contained a de-identified subject ID, COVID-19 status, age in years and sex. Where available, HLA class I and class II types were obtained from metadata supplied by the sample provider rather than from assay-based typing. Points the paper makes about the study in general: The quantity of clinical and demographic metadata differed by source and by participant and was supplied without curation.

This clone showed up just once. Its antigen has not been determined. No qualities accompany the bases; no much larger clone lies one base away. Collaborating institutions collected whole blood in K2EDTA tubes following their own protocols. For TCRbeta analysis, collaborators shipped samples as frozen whole blood, isolated PBMCs, or DNA extracted from either of those sample types. The immunoSEQ Assay, a bias-controlled multiplex PCR, was used to amplify TCRbeta CDR3 regions from genomic DNA. As for how the authors treated the data: The number of nucleated cells in each sample was estimated from the amplification of reference gene primers within the assay. To quantify the absolute abundance of each unique TCRbeta CDR3 rearrangement, sequence reads were collapsed and filtered. For each sample, productive Simpson clonality was calculated as the square root of Simpson's diversity index over productive rearrangements. TCRdb obtained this table from immuneACCESS and retained in-frame rearrangements with V and J assigned. These tables miss some clones; where compared with another copy, unresolved V genes account for less than half of the shortfall, and the remainder is unexplained. Clone size and the V and J calls come from that table; the DNA yielded D and trimming. This sample gives fewer than 250,000 clones in total; 75% to 90% of them show up just once. Together, the top ten hold roughly 6.4% of the sample.

Via the germline V gene, CDR1 is MNHEY and CDR2 SVGEGT. V is reduced by 2 bases and J by 1 base, leaving a spacing of 5 bases between them. The CDR3 sequence holds 14 residues, the cysteine and phenylalanine included. CDR3 DNA is the only sequence kept; it has 42 bases, read in frame from the first base. This receptor was obtained from a man aged 55 to 70 with acute or convalescent COVID-19. The chain employs TRBV6-2 or TRBV6-3 and TRBJ2-2; the D gene lacks a confident call. The material sequenced was peripheral blood. The CDR3 protein: CASSYLRNTGELFF. The DNA reads TGTGCCAGCAGTTACCTCCGGAACACCGGGGAGCTGTTTTTT.